Given below is one T cell receptor (beta chain) in context. The specificity of this receptor is unknown. No per-base quality is available; no much larger clone lies one base away. From the germline V gene, CDR1 is ENHRY and CDR2 is SYGVKD. Trimming accounts for 7 bases at V and 5 bases at J, while the number of junction bases matched to no gene is 6. Inclusive of the bounding cysteine and phenylalanine, the CDR3 is 13 residues long. Only the CDR3 DNA is retained, 39 bases long and in frame from the first base. These data come from a study of T cell changes during pregnancy in multiple sclerosis (dated 2019 in TCRdb). For context, the study as a whole: The study looked at changes in the T cell repertoire across pregnancy in women with multiple sclerosis.

Libraries were prepared through the immunoSEQ multiplex PCR assay. The source is immuneACCESS, and TCRdb retained only in-frame sequences with V and J called. Part of the clones is not carried over; for the studies checked, unresolved V genes explain less than half of this, and the remainder is unexplained. Within this sample are some 43,000 clones, with roughly 90% of them counted one time only. The top ten hold 1.3% to 1.5% of the sample. The chain joins TRBV10-3 to TRBJ2-5, with 8 central nucleotides matching TRBD1. The TCR sequence derives from a female donor in good health, enrolled as a control in a pregnancy study. Sequenced material: peripheral blood, taken in the first trimester of pregnancy. The DNA is TGTGCCATCACAGGGGGCAAAGGGGAGACCCAGTACTTC. It translates to CAITGGKGETQYF.